The present T cell receptor beta chain was sequenced within a study of molecular identifiers for immune sequencing clone quantification. The study's findings and limits: Barcode sharing among identical TCR molecules could make large clones appear smaller. One cell's worth of spiked Jurkat TCR RNA was reportedly detectable among some 1 million naive cells. Whereas clones above 20 RNA copies held under 1% of naive-cell molecules, they held over 97% of effector molecules.

Of note for this clonotype: Its antigen is unknown.

TCRdb reprocessed the PCR reads with MiXCR, giving one entry per CDR3 protein. Altogether more than 450,000 distinct CDR3 sequences are present, around 23% being singletons, with the ten largest covering approximately 0.8%. This TCR was recovered from a human donor in good health. Some libraries in this study had Jurkat cell RNA spiked in. Sequenced: naive CD8+ T cells from blood, with Jurkat cell RNA spiked in. Documented subset: FACS-sorted CD8+CD4-CCR7+CD45RA+ naive T cells.

This CDR3 is CATSNTGVDEQFF. In DNA form, the CDR3 reads TGTGCCACCAGCAATACAGGGGTCGATGAGCAGTTCTTC. This chain links TRBV15 with TRBJ2-1; 7 bases fit TRBD1. Germline CDR1 and CDR2: LNHNV and YYDKDF (reference sequence). The V segment lost 4 bases and the J segment 8 bases; nucleotides outside the gene matches: 5. This CDR3 comprises 13 residues.